This T cell receptor (gamma chain) was captured by sequencing in a study of gamma-delta T cells after stem cell transplantation. J lost 4 bases, V lost 4 bases, and 4 bases had no gene match. From germline, CDR1 is GITISATS and CDR2 ISYDGTV (reference sequence). This CDR3 region has 16 residues. TCRdb reanalysed the RT-PCR reads with CATT. The sample shows roughly 580 gamma-chain clones, more than 20% of them seen only once. This clone occurred a few times. The same CDR3 also results from other DNA sequences found in this sample. The source of this sequence is a human donor. It is not recorded whose cells these are; they may come from a transplant donor. This rearrangement joins TRGV9 to TRGJP. The specimen sequenced was gamma-delta T cells. The CDR3 bases are TGTGCCTTGTGGGAAGCACAAGAGTTGGGCAAAAAAATCAAGGTATTT. Protein: CALWEAQELGKKIKVF.